A selection of T cell receptor beta chains follows, all from one sample in a study of Graves' ophthalmopathy and Graves' hyperthyroidism. TCRdb passed the multiplex PCR reads through MiXCR, listing each CDR3 protein once. Here the sample spans 900,000 to 1,200,000 distinct CDR3 sequences, less than 45% being singletons. Sequencing was done on a sample of peripheral blood or thyroid tissue (not recorded which). These receptors were collected from an adult man with Graves' hyperthyroidism. Both conserved end residues are part of each CDR3. A D gene is named only where the DNA matches it firmly. Only some rows state a clone size, as once, few, many or a class for expanded clones.

D gene: -
J gene: TRBJ1-2
V gene: TRBV5-5
clone size: many
CDR3 protein: CASSPTQTSNYGYTF
CDR3 DNA: TGTGCCAGCAGCCCCACACAAACTAGCAACTATGGCTACACCTTC

D gene: -
J gene: TRBJ1-1
V gene: TRBV7-9
clone size: -
CDR3 protein: CASSLEGGHTEAFF
CDR3 DNA: TGTGCCAGCAGCTTAGAAGGGGGGCACACTGAAGCTTTCTTT

D gene: -
J gene: TRBJ1-1
V gene: TRBV20-1
clone size: -
CDR3 protein: CSAKAGGDGTEAFF
CDR3 DNA: TGCAGTGCTAAGGCAGGTGGGGACGGAACTGAAGCTTTCTTT

D gene: -
J gene: TRBJ2-7
V gene: TRBV24-1
clone size: many
CDR3 protein: CATSDPRGRAHEQYF
CDR3 DNA: TGTGCCACCAGTGATCCGAGGGGCAGGGCCCACGAGCAGTACTTC

D gene: -
J gene: TRBJ1-5
V gene: TRBV7-2
clone size: -
CDR3 protein: CASTRWGKGQPQHF
CDR3 DNA: TGTGCCAGCACTAGGTGGGGGAAAGGACAGCCCCAGCATTTT

D gene: -
J gene: TRBJ2-2
V gene: TRBV19
clone size: -
CDR3 protein: CATGFATGELFF
CDR3 DNA: TGTGCTACGGGGTTCGCCACCGGGGAGCTGTTTTTT

D gene: TRBD1
J gene: TRBJ2-5
V gene: TRBV20-1
clone size: many
CDR3 protein: CSAQSGTGIDETQYF
CDR3 DNA: TGCAGTGCACAGTCCGGGACAGGGATCGATGAGACCCAGTACTTC

D gene: -
J gene: TRBJ2-2
V gene: TRBV7-6
clone size: many
CDR3 protein: CASSVRTLSTGELFF
CDR3 DNA: TGTGCCAGCAGCGTGCGGACACTAAGCACCGGGGAGCTGTTTTTT

D gene: -
J gene: TRBJ1-2
V gene: TRBV3-1
clone size: -
CDR3 protein: CASSQDWGDNGYTF
CDR3 DNA: TGTGCCAGCAGCCAAGATTGGGGGGACAATGGCTACACCTTC

D gene: -
J gene: TRBJ2-7
V gene: TRBV20-1
clone size: -
CDR3 protein: CSAVTDEQYF
CDR3 DNA: TGCAGTGCGGTTACGGACGAGCAGTACTTC

D gene: -
J gene: TRBJ1-2
V gene: TRBV10-2
clone size: once
CDR3 protein: CASLPGGGYGYTF
CDR3 DNA: TGTGCTAGCTTACCGGGGGGAGGCTATGGCTACACCTTC

D gene: -
J gene: TRBJ1-4
V gene: TRBV3-1
clone size: few
CDR3 protein: CASSQEWTAEEEKLFF
CDR3 DNA: TGTGCCAGCAGCCAAGAATGGACAGCCGAAGAGGAAAAACTGTTTTTT

D gene: -
J gene: TRBJ1-6
V gene: TRBV7-8
clone size: -
CDR3 protein: CASSFRTVSSYNSPLHF
CDR3 DNA: TGTGCCAGCAGCTTTCGGACTGTGAGCTCCTATAATTCACCCCTCCACTTT

D gene: -
J gene: TRBJ2-7
V gene: TRBV9
clone size: few
CDR3 protein: CASSVSWGTSYEQYF
CDR3 DNA: TGTGCCAGCAGCGTATCCTGGGGGACTTCCTACGAGCAGTACTTC

D gene: TRBD1
J gene: TRBJ2-7
V gene: TRBV29-1
clone size: many
CDR3 protein: CSAGTVGREQYF
CDR3 DNA: TGCAGCGCCGGGACAGTGGGAAGAGAGCAGTACTTC

D gene: -
J gene: TRBJ2-5
V gene: TRBV4-3
clone size: -
CDR3 protein: CASSQDGVSETQYF
CDR3 DNA: TGCGCCAGCAGCCAAGATGGGGTTTCAGAGACCCAGTACTTC

D gene: -
J gene: TRBJ2-2
V gene: TRBV12-3/TRBV12-4
clone size: many
CDR3 protein: CASRLATNTGELFF
CDR3 DNA: TGTGCCAGCCGCCTAGCTACTAACACCGGGGAGCTGTTTTTT

D gene: TRBD2
J gene: TRBJ2-7
V gene: TRBV28
clone size: -
CDR3 protein: CASSLLLAGDAYEQYF
CDR3 DNA: TGTGCCAGCAGTCTACTCCTAGCGGGAGACGCCTACGAGCAGTACTTC

D gene: -
J gene: TRBJ1-1
V gene: TRBV4-2
clone size: -
CDR3 protein: CASSHSARQNTEAFF
CDR3 DNA: TGTGCCAGCAGCCACTCGGCCAGGCAGAACACTGAAGCTTTCTTT

D gene: TRBD1
J gene: TRBJ2-2
V gene: TRBV10-3
clone size: -
CDR3 protein: CAIGQEKANTGELFF
CDR3 DNA: TGTGCCATCGGACAGGAGAAGGCGAACACCGGGGAGCTGTTTTTT

D gene: -
J gene: TRBJ2-5
V gene: TRBV11-2
clone size: many
CDR3 protein: CASSPEVGTQYF
CDR3 DNA: TGTGCCAGCAGCCCGGAGGTGGGGACCCAGTACTTC

D gene: TRBD2
J gene: TRBJ2-2
V gene: TRBV7-9
clone size: few
CDR3 protein: CASSLDLAGPEELFF
CDR3 DNA: TGTGCCAGCAGCTTAGACCTAGCGGGCCCGGAGGAACTGTTTTTT

D gene: TRBD1
J gene: TRBJ1-1
V gene: TRBV7-2
clone size: -
CDR3 protein: CASSSRQGGGAFF
CDR3 DNA: TGTGCCAGCAGCTCTAGACAGGGGGGAGGAGCTTTCTTT

D gene: -
J gene: TRBJ1-3
V gene: TRBV9
clone size: few
CDR3 protein: CASSPAVRTIYF
CDR3 DNA: TGTGCCAGCAGTCCGGCGGTCAGGACCATATATTTT

D gene: -
J gene: TRBJ2-2
V gene: TRBV2
clone size: -
CDR3 protein: CASSSDPAYTGELFF
CDR3 DNA: TGTGCCAGCAGCTCGGACCCGGCCTACACCGGGGAGCTGTTTTTT

D gene: TRBD2
J gene: TRBJ2-7
V gene: TRBV10-2
clone size: few
CDR3 protein: CASSAGLALHEQYF
CDR3 DNA: TGCGCCAGCAGTGCCGGACTAGCCTTGCACGAGCAGTACTTC

D gene: -
J gene: TRBJ1-1
V gene: TRBV7-8
clone size: few
CDR3 protein: CASSLRAPRDTEAFF
CDR3 DNA: TGTGCCAGCAGCTTACGGGCCCCCCGCGACACTGAAGCTTTCTTT

D gene: -
J gene: TRBJ1-1
V gene: TRBV20-1
clone size: -
CDR3 protein: CSATRTDSEAFF
CDR3 DNA: TGCAGTGCAACCCGGACGGACTCTGAAGCTTTCTTT

D gene: TRBD2
J gene: TRBJ2-3
V gene: TRBV10-1
clone size: few
CDR3 protein: CAGHRRTSRSRDTQYF
CDR3 DNA: TGCGCCGGACACCGTAGGACTAGCCGATCGAGAGATACGCAGTATTTT

D gene: TRBD1
J gene: TRBJ1-3
V gene: TRBV4-1
clone size: -
CDR3 protein: CASRPVPGTVPSGNTIYF
CDR3 DNA: TGCGCCAGCAGACCCGTCCCCGGGACAGTGCCTTCTGGAAACACCATATATTTT

D gene: -
J gene: TRBJ2-2
V gene: TRBV20-1
clone size: -
CDR3 protein: CSARVLANSYNEQFF
CDR3 DNA: TGCAGTGCTAGAGTGCTAGCGAACTCCTACAATGAGCAGTTTTTT

D gene: -
J gene: TRBJ2-2
V gene: TRBV7-6
clone size: many
CDR3 protein: CASSSTGTNTGELFF
CDR3 DNA: TGTGCCAGCAGCTCAACCGGGACAAACACCGGGGAGCTGTTTTTT

D gene: TRBD1
J gene: TRBJ2-7
V gene: TRBV19
clone size: many
CDR3 protein: CASRTGTGGDYEQYF
CDR3 DNA: TGTGCCAGTAGGACCGGGACAGGGGGGGACTACGAGCAGTACTTC

D gene: -
J gene: TRBJ2-5
V gene: TRBV19
clone size: few
CDR3 protein: CVSSLRGLLTGETQYF
CDR3 DNA: TGTGTCAGTAGTCTCCGTGGACTTTTAACGGGAGAGACCCAGTACTTC

D gene: -
J gene: TRBJ1-3
V gene: TRBV7-2
clone size: many
CDR3 protein: CASSASSGLTRSGNTIYF
CDR3 DNA: TGTGCCAGCAGCGCGTCCTCGGGACTTACTCGCTCTGGAAACACCATATATTTT

D gene: -
J gene: TRBJ2-3
V gene: TRBV15
clone size: -
CDR3 protein: CATSRDRLAGTDTQYF
CDR3 DNA: TGTGCCACCAGCAGAGATCGACTCGCTGGAACAGATACGCAGTATTTT

D gene: -
J gene: TRBJ1-2
V gene: TRBV15
clone size: once
CDR3 protein: CATSRVRGTYYGYTF
CDR3 DNA: TGTGCCACCAGCAGAGTGAGGGGGACCTACTATGGCTACACCTTC

D gene: -
J gene: TRBJ2-7
V gene: TRBV7-9
clone size: many
CDR3 protein: CASGGGEGSGWGSYEQYF
CDR3 DNA: TGTGCCAGCGGCGGAGGAGAAGGCTCGGGTTGGGGCTCCTACGAGCAGTACTTC

D gene: -
J gene: TRBJ1-5
V gene: TRBV15
clone size: -
CDR3 protein: CAASSGHGGISNQPQHF
CDR3 DNA: TGTGCCGCCAGCAGTGGACACGGCGGCATAAGCAATCAGCCCCAGCATTTT

D gene: -
J gene: TRBJ1-4
V gene: TRBV10-3
clone size: -
CDR3 protein: CAISDGQREKLFF
CDR3 DNA: TGTGCCATCAGTGACGGACAGCGTGAAAAACTGTTTTTT

D gene: -
J gene: TRBJ1-4
V gene: TRBV4-1
clone size: few
CDR3 protein: CASSQSSGNEKLFF
CDR3 DNA: TGCGCCAGCAGCCAGAGCTCTGGTAATGAAAAACTGTTTTTT